The next 11 T cell receptor beta chains were all read from a single sample in a study of cytomegalovirus exposure and HLA in healthy donors. Use of 60 Vbeta and 13 Jbeta primers characterized the PCR. Method: immunoSEQ multiplex PCR; TCRdb's copy keeps in-frame clones and lacks some. The data hold more than 85,000 clones, with approximately 73% observed a single time. The sample was PBMCs. The receptors here all came from a woman aged 45-60 years in good health and CMV-seropositive.

The V gene is TRBV10-2, the J gene TRBJ2-7; TRBD1 is a possible D gene (6 bases). Germline V gene sequence: CDR1 WSHSY, CDR2 SAAADI. With 4 bases removed from V and 0 bases from J, the gap between germline ends came to 13 bases. The CDR3 sequence is 15 residues long. The CDR3 loop is CASSVQGGSSYEQYF. As DNA, the CDR3 is TGCGCCAGCAGTGTACAGGGCGGAAGCTCCTACGAGCAGTACTTC.

This chain uses TRBV29-1 with TRBJ2-7, with TRBD1 matching 7 bases. Germline values: CDR1 SQVTM, CDR2 ANQGSEA. Trimming cost V 7 bases and J 3 bases; bases outside gene matches: 15. The CDR3 spans 15 residues. The CDR3: CSGILQGSLYYEQYF. CDR3 sequence (DNA): TGCAGCGGCATTCTACAGGGGTCCCTCTACTACGAGCAGTACTTC.

The chain has TRBV7-2 and TRBJ2-7; D is perhaps TRBD2 (6 bases). V lost 5 bases and J 5 bases, leaving 13 bases between the germline ends. The CDR3 sequence is 13 residues long. CDR1 is SGHTA and CDR2 is FQGNSA in the germline V gene. The DNA for the CDR3 is TGTGCCAGCAGCCCCGCTAGCGTCCACGAGCAGTACTTC. This codes for CASSPASVHEQYF.

The V call is TRBV11-2, the J call TRBJ1-2; D not resolved. Germline V gives CDR1 SGHAT, CDR2 FQNNGV. Trimming removed 8 bases at V and 8 bases at J, with 12 bases between. The CDR3 consists of 11 residues. This chain's CDR3 is CASPIYEGYTF. Written as DNA, the CDR3 is TGTGCCAGCCCGATCTACGAGGGCTACACCTTC.

The table lists this clone with a few counts. V and J are TRBV18 and TRBJ2-6; 12 nucleotides line up with TRBD2. The V gene's germline CDR1 is KGHSH and CDR2 LQKENI. The CDR3 spans 18 residues. The J segment lost 3 bases and the V segment lost 3 bases, leaving 6 bases of the junction unmatched. The CDR3 here is CASSPRLAGAGGANVLTF. In DNA, the CDR3 is TGTGCCAGCTCACCCCGACTAGCGGGAGCGGGTGGGGCCAACGTCCTGACTTTC.

The V call is TRBV7-2, the J call TRBJ2-7, with 14 bases matching TRBD2. The J segment lost 3 bases and the V segment lost 1 base, leaving 2 bases of the junction unmatched. Germline assignment: CDR1 SGHTA and CDR2 FQGNSA. This CDR3 spans 16 amino acids. CDR3 DNA: TGTGCCAGCAGCTTAGAGGGGACTAGCGGGGGCTACGAGCAGTACTTC. Translated, it gives CASSLEGTSGGYEQYF.

CDR3 region: CASSRGTANTGELFF. DNA for the CDR3: TGTGCCAGCAGCCGTGGGACAGCGAACACCGGGGAGCTGTTTTTT. The chain is built from TRBV6-6 and TRBJ2-2, with TRBD1 identical over 7 bases. Germline-derived CDR1 and CDR2 are MNHNY and SVGAGI (reference sequence). The CDR3 covers 15 residues. The junction had 4 bases not matched to a gene; V was cut back by 6 bases and J by 0 bases.

This chain joins TRBV5-1 and TRBJ2-7, with D unresolved. This CDR3 spans 13 amino acids. The germline V gene has CDR1 SGHRS and CDR2 YFSETQ. V was trimmed by 6 bases and J by 5 bases, leaving 15 bases between them. This CDR3 reads CASTREESHEQYF. DNA for the CDR3: TGCGCCAGCACCCGCGAGGAGTCCCACGAGCAGTACTTC.

The V and J genes are TRBV27 and TRBJ1-2; 7 bases align to TRBD1. The germline V gene has CDR1 MNHEY and CDR2 SMNVEV (reference sequence). The CDR3 totals 14 residues. Trimming took 6 bases from V and 8 from J; bases not matched to a gene: 12. CDR3 residues: CASSQRQGRGGYTF. The CDR3 DNA is TGTGCCAGCAGCCAAAGACAGGGAAGGGGAGGCTACACCTTC.

This clone came up a few times. The chain employs TRBV5-1 and TRBJ1-1, with 10 bases identical to TRBD1. The trim removed 2 bases at V and 0 bases at J, leaving 7 bases unmatched. The CDR3 length is 17 residues. From germline, CDR1 is SGHRS and CDR2 YFSETQ. The CDR3 bases are TGCGCCAGCAGCTTTTTTGGGGGACAGGGGATGAACACTGAAGCTTTCTTT. Protein: CASSFFGGQGMNTEAFF.

This chain joins TRBV19 and TRBJ1-4, with a possible D match to TRBD1 (5 bases). The CDR3 is made up of 16 amino acids. V dropped 11 bases and J dropped 5 bases, with 24 bases sitting between them. In germline, CDR1 is LNHDA, CDR2 SQIVND (reference sequence). The CDR3 loop reads CASGGTLWQPNEKLFF. The CDR3 region has the DNA TGTGCCTCCGGGGGGACGCTTTGGCAGCCGAATGAAAAACTGTTTTTT.